This TCR beta chain was recovered during a study of post-analysis software for immune sequencing data. As concerns this clonotype: Its antigen is undetermined.

Every TCR beta cDNA library bore unique molecular identifiers. Each CDR3 protein is one row after TCRdb ran MiXCR on the PCR reads. The repertoire consists of 650,000 to 850,000 distinct CDR3 sequences, with under 70% occurring once and the leading ten covering under 6%. Per the germline V gene, CDR1 is SGHTA and CDR2 is FQGTGA. V lost 1 base and J lost 3, with 7 bases in between. The CDR3 is 13 residues long. Study-wide findings and caveats: Roughly 5 TRBV segments (TRBV5-6, TRBV5-1 and TRBV20-1 among them) occurred more frequently in patients than in controls. When compared against controls, multiple sclerosis patients showed significantly lower normalized Chao1 diversity. The F measure placed samples prepared in the same batch into strongly shared clusters.

The rearrangement joins TRBV7-3 to TRBJ2-7; D is undetermined. Source material: blood. The sequence came from a girl between 10 and 17 years old with multiple sclerosis. CDR3 sequence reads: CASSLIHNYEQYF. The DNA for the CDR3 is TGTGCCAGCAGCTTAATTCACAACTACGAGCAGTACTTC. The full variable domain, its missing parts supplied by reference TRBV7-3 and TRBJ2-7, is GAGVSQTPSNKVTEKGKYVELRCDPISGHTALYWYRQSLGQGPEFLIYFQGTGAADDSGLPNDRFFAVRPEGSVSTLKIQRTERGDSAVYLCASSLIHNYEQYFGPGTRLTVT.